This TCR beta chain was sequenced in a study of beta chain features in type 1 diabetes. This CDR3 contains 14 residues. Germline assignment: CDR1 MNHEY and CDR2 SVGAGI. The V gene lost 5 bases and the J gene lost 2 bases, with 10 bases spanning the gap. The sequenced template was cDNA made from the entire isolated RNA. TCRdb's table, derived via immunoSEQ multiplex PCR, lists solely in-frame clones and lacks some. Of around 500,000 clones in the sample, approximately 10% are singletons; the top ten hold 0.04% to 0.05%. This sequence originates from a young woman in good health. Material for sequencing was naive CD4+ T cells from blood. This sequence joins TRBV6-5 and TRBJ2-4, with a possible D match to TRBD2 (5 bases). CDR3 nucleotide sequence: TGTGCCAGCAGTGCGCGGGTCACCAAAAACATTCAGTACTTC. Its translation: CASSARVTKNIQYF.